This TCR beta chain came from a study of cytomegalovirus exposure and HLA in healthy donors. General study points: Whilst most TCR sequences proved rare, a subset of public TCRs occurred across many donors. The study listed 164 cytomegalovirus-associated TCR beta chains.

Sequenced by immunoSEQ multiplex PCR; TCRdb stores in-frame clones only, minus some. The sample has 150,000 or so clones; roughly 89% are singletons. Losses at the gene ends were 1 base for V and 8 bases for J; bases not matched to a gene: 8. Germline CDR1 is SGHDT and CDR2 is YYEEEE. The CDR3 is 15 amino acids. A few counts support this clone. Its antigen is unidentified. The receptor comes from a woman aged 18-30 years in good health and CMV-seropositive. The chain employs TRBV5-6 and TRBJ2-1, with 8 bases lining up with TRBD2. The sequencing input was PBMCs. As DNA, the CDR3 is TGTGCCAGCAGCTTGAGTAAGCGGGAGATAGATGAGCAGTTCTTC. Its translation: CASSLSKREIDEQFF.